The 28 T cell receptor beta chains presented below share a single source sample, sequenced in a study of blood T cell repertoires in COVID-19. Clones were read by immunoSEQ multiplex PCR, and TCRdb kept only the in-frame ones, dropping some. The sample includes a few hundred thousand clones, approximately 90% of them seen just once. Input material: PBMCs or T cells enriched from blood (not recorded which). The receptors were sampled from a woman under 30 who had recovered from COVID-19.

J is TRBJ2-1 and V is TRBV6-5, with 10 bases that match TRBD1. Germline V lookup: CDR1 MNHEY, CDR2 SVGAGI. V was pared by 6 bases and J by 1 base, with 3 bases of the junction left unmatched. The CDR3 loop spans 15 amino acids. Written as DNA, the CDR3 is TGTGCCAGCAGATTGGACAGGGGGTCCTACAATGAGCAGTTCTTC. Translated: CASRLDRGSYNEQFF.

The count of this clone is one. The V and J genes are TRBV19 and TRBJ2-1; D is unresolved. The CDR3 totals 16 residues. V lost 3 bases to trimming and J lost 0 bases, with 12 bases between them. Germline CDR1 and CDR2: LNHDA and SQIVND (reference sequence). The DNA of the CDR3 is TGTGCCAGTAGTATGCGACTGGAGAGCTCCTACAATGAGCAGTTCTTC. This gives the protein CASSMRLESSYNEQFF.

The chain is built from TRBV7-9 and TRBJ1-3; 8 bases fit TRBD1. Trimming removed 6 bases from V and 7 bases from J; junction bases left unmatched: 8. This CDR3 region has 14 residues. Per the germline V gene, CDR1 is SEHNR and CDR2 is FQNEAQ (reference sequence). CDR3 bases: TGTGCCAGCAGTAATTCAGGGGGCGAGAACACCATATATTTT. Its translation: CASSNSGGENTIYF.

This clone was observed a single time. The gene calls are TRBV10-3 and TRBJ1-5; D is unclear. The CDR3 has 13 residues. Germline V lookup: CDR1 ENHRY, CDR2 SYGVKD. The ends were cut back, 10 bases at V and 2 bases at J, with 12 bases in the middle. The CDR3 protein is CATQTLGNQPQHF. The CDR3 DNA follows: TGTGCCACCCAGACCCTAGGCAATCAGCCCCAGCATTTT.

V and J are TRBV5-1 and TRBJ2-2; D gene unclear. Deletions cut 9 bases from V and 7 bases from J, with 19 bases between. This CDR3 comprises 14 residues. The germline CDR1 and CDR2 sequences are SGHRS and YFSETQ. Here the CDR3 reads CATTPFPGDGELFF. In nucleotides, the CDR3 is TGCGCCACCACACCTTTTCCGGGTGACGGGGAGCTGTTTTTT.

The chain has TRBV10-1 and TRBJ1-4; 8 bases line up with TRBD1. V lost 9 bases, J lost 7 bases, and 7 bases stayed unmatched. The CDR3 runs 13 residues. The germline V gene has CDR1 WNHNN and CDR2 SYGVQD (reference sequence). The CDR3 region has the DNA TGCGCCAGGGGGACAGGTAGTTGTGAAAAACTGTTTTTT. Amino acids: CARGTGSCEKLFF.

In nucleotides, the CDR3 is TGTGCCAGCAGCTTGAGGCTAGCGGGGGGAAAAACAGATACGCAGTATTTT. It encodes CASSLRLAGGKTDTQYF. The chain combines TRBV5-6 with TRBJ2-3; 11 bases are a match to TRBD2. This CDR3 has 17 amino acids. In germline, CDR1 is SGHDT, CDR2 YYEEEE. J was trimmed by 3 bases and V by 1 base; bases with no gene match: 7.

The CDR3 nucleotides read TGTGCCAGCAGTACGCAGCGGGGAGGGACTGAAGCTTTCTTT. Its protein product is CASSTQRGGTEAFF. The chain is built from TRBV6-5 and TRBJ1-1; D gene uncertain. V lost 5 bases and J lost 5, with 15 bases in between. CDR1 is MNHEY, CDR2 SVGAGI, per germline. The CDR3 contains 14 residues.

The CDR3 reads CASSLAIGLDTYEQYF. CDR3 nucleotide sequence: TGCGCCAGCAGCTTGGCCATTGGTTTGGACACCTACGAGCAGTACTTC. This chain joins TRBV5-1 and TRBJ2-7; TRBD1 might be the D (5 bases). Germline V gene data show CDR1 as SGHRS and CDR2 as YFSETQ. Trimming left V 0 bases short and J 2 bases short, with 15 bases between. The CDR3 is made up of 16 amino acids.

V usage is TRBV3-1 (or the pseudogene TRBV3-2) and J usage is TRBJ2-5, with TRBD1 matching over 7 bases. Trimming cost V 4 bases and J 4 bases; bases outside gene matches: 9. The CDR3 runs 15 residues. Germline CDR1 reads LGHDT; CDR2 reads YNNKEL (reference sequence). Written as DNA, the CDR3 is TGTGCCAGCAGCCCGGGGACAGTAGTGGGAGAGACCCAGTACTTC. Its translation is CASSPGTVVGETQYF.

The chain recombines TRBV24-1 with TRBJ1-1; D is uncertain. Trimming stripped 7 bases from V and 0 bases from J, with 11 bases between. CDR3 length: 14 residues. Germline lookup yields CDR1 KGHDR and CDR2 SFDVKD. The chain's CDR3 is CATSGGYMNTEAFF. The CDR3, as DNA: TGTGCCACCAGCGGCGGATATATGAACACTGAAGCTTTCTTT.

The rearrangement uses TRBV28 and TRBJ1-4; 8 nucleotides align to TRBD1. Germline CDR1 and CDR2: MDHEN and SYDVKM. V trimming: 0 bases; J trimming: 8 bases; junction bases outside the gene matches: 8. This CDR3 spans 16 amino acids. CDR3 sequence: CASSLWHTGGEEKLFF. CDR3 DNA sequence: TGTGCCAGCAGTTTATGGCACACAGGGGGTGAGGAAAAACTGTTTTTT.

CDR3 sequence: CASSNSGQPYGYTF. The CDR3 bases are TGTGCCAGCAGTAATTCTGGACAGCCCTATGGCTACACCTTC. The rearrangement links TRBV28 to TRBJ1-2; D is possibly TRBD1 (6 bases). Trimming left V 5 bases short and J 4 bases short, with 14 bases between. Germline lookup yields CDR1 MDHEN and CDR2 SYDVKM. The CDR3 is 14 amino acids.

The table lists this clone with a few counts. The rearrangement links TRBV3-1 (or the pseudogene TRBV3-2) to TRBJ2-3; 8 nucleotides line up with TRBD2. There are 17 residues in the CDR3. The V gene's germline CDR1 is LGHDT and CDR2 YNNKEL (reference sequence). J gave up 3 bases and V 0 bases, and 8 bases lay outside the gene matches. CDR3 loop: CASSQDRGGSYTDTQYF. The CDR3 DNA reads TGTGCCAGCAGCCAAGATCGCGGGGGGTCGTATACAGATACGCAGTATTTT.

The V gene is TRBV3-1 (or the pseudogene TRBV3-2), the J gene TRBJ2-4; D is perhaps TRBD2 (5 bases). The CDR3 extends over 15 amino acids. Germline-derived CDR1 and CDR2 are LGHDT and YNNKEL (reference sequence). V gave up 2 bases and J gave up 2 bases, with 10 bases separating them. CDR3 nucleotides: TGTGCCAGCAGCCAAAGCGGATGGCCCAAAAACATTCAGTACTTC. This encodes CASSQSGWPKNIQYF.

The chain carries TRBV10-2 and TRBJ1-5; 11 bases map to TRBD1. CDR1 is WSHSY and CDR2 is SAAADI in the germline V gene. The CDR3 covers 16 residues. J was trimmed by 0 bases and V by 10 bases; bases with no gene match: 8. CDR3 sequence: CATLGTGGFSNQPQHF. The DNA for the CDR3 is TGCGCCACCTTAGGGACAGGGGGATTTAGCAATCAGCCCCAGCATTTT.

The chain employs TRBV25-1 and TRBJ2-5; 9 nucleotides agree with TRBD2. The ends lost 8 bases at V and 7 bases at J; junction bases unmatched: 14. Germline loops: CDR1 MGHDK, CDR2 SYGVNS. The length of the CDR3 is 15 residues. The CDR3 reads CASRSPSGTSGTQYF. As DNA, the CDR3 is TGTGCCAGCCGAAGTCCTAGCGGGACCTCAGGGACCCAGTACTTC.

The genes are TRBV30 and TRBJ1-1; TRBD1 matches 9 bases. This CDR3 contains 14 residues. Germline CDR1 GTSNPN, CDR2 SVGIG (reference sequence). The V segment lost 7 bases and the J segment 4 bases; nucleotides outside the gene matches: 10. DNA for the CDR3: TGTGCCTATGACAGGGGGAAGAGGGCCACTGAAGCTTTCTTT. Amino acid sequence: CAYDRGKRATEAFF.

The chain has TRBV15 and TRBJ1-5, with D tentatively TRBD1 (6 bases). The CDR3 is made up of 15 amino acids. Germline values: CDR1 LNHNV, CDR2 YYDKDF (reference sequence). Trimming left V 4 bases short and J 4 bases short, with 14 bases between. The CDR3 sequence: CATSITQGLNQPQHF. The CDR3 DNA sequence: TGTGCCACCAGCATAACACAGGGCCTAAATCAGCCCCAGCATTTT.

This sequence joins TRBV9 and TRBJ2-4, with D tentatively TRBD2 (6 bases). This CDR3 contains 19 residues. V lost 0 bases and J 4 bases, leaving 23 bases between the germline ends. Germline CDR1 SGDLS, CDR2 YYNGEE. CDR3 sequence: CASSVATQGLLPMKNIQYF. CDR3 in DNA: TGTGCCAGCAGCGTAGCTACTCAGGGACTGTTACCTATGAAAAACATTCAGTACTTC.

This chain uses TRBV5-1 with TRBJ1-1; unclear D gene. Between the trimmed V and J ends, which lost 1 base and 0 bases, there was a span of 7 bases. CDR1 is SGHRS and CDR2 is YFSETQ in the germline V gene. There are 14 residues in the CDR3. In DNA form, the CDR3 reads TGCGCCAGCAGCTTGCACTCAATGAACACTGAAGCTTTCTTT. Its translation is CASSLHSMNTEAFF.

The count of this clone is one. V and J are TRBV27 and TRBJ2-1; 7 bases are a match to TRBD1. Germline assignment: CDR1 MNHEY and CDR2 SMNVEV (reference sequence). The CDR3 loop spans 14 amino acids. With 2 bases clipped from V and 4 bases from J, the junction kept 2 bases outside the gene matches. CDR3 region: CASSLGDSYNEQFF. In nucleotides, the CDR3 is TGTGCCAGCAGTTTAGGGGACAGTTACAATGAGCAGTTCTTC.

The chain has TRBV30 and TRBJ1-5, with D possibly matching TRBD1 (5 bases). The CDR3 is 16 residues long. Trimming shortened V by 0 bases and J by 2 bases, and 14 bases separated the two germline ends. Germline CDR1 and CDR2: GTSNPN and SVGIG (reference sequence). As DNA, the CDR3 is TGTGCCTGGAGTGTATCGGGCAGGGCCGGCAATCAGCCCCAGCATTTT. This codes for CAWSVSGRAGNQPQHF.

The chain carries TRBV19 and TRBJ1-2; 10 bases line up with TRBD1. The germline V gene encodes CDR1 LNHDA and CDR2 SQIVND (reference sequence). The ends lost 3 bases at V and 5 bases at J; junction bases unmatched: 3. The CDR3 totals 14 residues. The DNA for the CDR3 is TGTGCCAGTAGTATCGTGGGACAGGGGTATGGCTACACCTTC. It translates to CASSIVGQGYGYTF.

The genes are TRBV27 and TRBJ2-7, with 8 bases aligning to TRBD2. The germline CDR1 and CDR2 sequences are MNHEY and SMNVEV (reference sequence). J lost 5 bases, V lost 6 bases, and 9 bases had no gene match. CDR3 length equals 14 residues. Here the CDR3 DNA reads TGTGCCAGCAGGAGACTAGCGACCTCGGACGAGCAGTACTTC. Translation: CASRRLATSDEQYF.

The chain joins TRBV7-3 to TRBJ2-2; tentative D call: TRBD1 (6 bases). The CDR3 sequence is 16 residues long. The germline V and J ends were trimmed by 5 bases and 0 bases, with 13 bases remaining between them. Germline V gene sequence: CDR1 SGHTA, CDR2 FQGTGA. The CDR3 protein is CASSTQQGSNTGELFF. CDR3 nucleotide sequence: TGTGCCAGCAGCACCCAGCAGGGGTCGAACACCGGGGAGCTGTTTTTT.

The genes are TRBV30 and TRBJ1-6; 10 nucleotides line up with TRBD1. This CDR3 is 14 amino acids long. Unmatched junction bases numbered 5, after V lost 3 bases and J lost 9 bases. CDR1 GTSNPN and CDR2 SVGIG come from the germline V gene (reference sequence). The CDR3 coding sequence is TGTGCCTGGAGGACCGGGACAGGGGTTTCACCCCTCCACTTT. As protein: CAWRTGTGVSPLHF.

The DNA of the CDR3 is TGTGCCAGCAGTTCCCCTAGCGGGGGTATAAGGAACATTCAGTACTTC. Protein sequence: CASSSPSGGIRNIQYF. The chain carries TRBV6-6 and TRBJ2-4, with 10 bases that match TRBD2. The ends lost 4 bases at V and 7 bases at J; junction bases unmatched: 10. Germline V gene sequence: CDR1 MNHNY, CDR2 SVGAGI (reference sequence). The CDR3 covers 16 residues.